One sample yielded the 29 T cell receptor beta chains listed below, sequenced in a study of T cell repertoires in cytomegalovirus infection. TCRdb fed the reads into MiXCR, producing one record per CDR3 protein. The repertoire holds roughly 230,000 distinct CDR3 sequences, with roughly 12% as singletons. The sequenced sample was PBMCs. These TCRs come from a human donor in good health (CMV status not recorded). Some clones in this sample may be carry-over from other donors' samples.

Only a few counts were recorded for this clonotype. This sequence joins TRBV7-9 and TRBJ2-1; TRBD2 is a possible D gene (7 bases). The germline V gene has CDR1 SEHNR and CDR2 FQNEAQ (reference sequence). V dropped 4 bases and J dropped 8 bases, with 18 bases sitting between them. The CDR3 loop spans 15 amino acids. CDR3 nucleotide sequence: TGTGCCAGCAGCTCCCGTGGGGGGGCCTGGGATGAGCAGTTCTTC. Encoded protein: CASSSRGGAWDEQFF.

The table lists this clonotype with many counts. The chain employs TRBV5-4 and TRBJ2-1; D is possibly TRBD2 (5 bases). This CDR3 is built from 14 residues. The V gene's germline CDR1 is SGHNT and CDR2 YYREEE (reference sequence). V was cut by 5 bases and J by 7 bases, with 16 bases left in between. The CDR3 loop reads CASRQSGPANEQFF. CDR3 sequence (DNA): TGTGCCAGCAGACAAAGCGGCCCAGCTAATGAGCAGTTCTTC.

This clonotype occurred many times. The chain is built from TRBV29-1 and TRBJ2-7; 7 bases fit TRBD1. CDR1 is SQVTM and CDR2 is ANQGSEA in the germline V gene. This CDR3 region has 14 residues. Unmatched junction bases numbered 9, after V lost 3 bases and J lost 4 bases. The CDR3 DNA follows: TGCAGCGTTGAGGCAGGGGGTTACGAGTACGAGCAGTACTTC. The encoded protein is CSVEAGGYEYEQYF.

This clonotype was seen at least ten times. The chain is built from TRBV7-2 and TRBJ2-3, with a possible D match to TRBD2 (6 bases). The V end lost 4 bases, the J end lost 0 bases, and 14 bases lay between the germline ends. CDR1 SGHTA and CDR2 FQGNSA come from the germline V gene. This CDR3 contains 16 residues. The CDR3 reads CASSSIADLSTDTQYF. CDR3 in DNA: TGTGCCAGCAGCTCCATAGCGGACCTAAGCACAGATACGCAGTATTTT.

This clonotype was found a few times. V is TRBV20-1 and J is TRBJ2-4; D is ambiguous. Germline V gene lookup returns CDR1 DFQATT and CDR2 SNEGSKA (reference sequence). V was pared by 5 bases and J by 6 bases, with 14 bases between. This CDR3 spans 13 amino acids. CDR3 region: CSAEHLMGNIQYF. DNA for the CDR3: TGCAGTGCTGAACACCTGATGGGAAACATTCAGTACTTC.

This chain joins TRBV6-1 and TRBJ2-5; the D is unclear. The CDR3 length is 12 residues. Trimming took 6 bases from V and 5 from J, leaving 10 bases between them. Germline CDR1 MNHNS, CDR2 SASEGT. Here the CDR3 DNA reads TGTGCCAGCAGCTCACGGACGGAGACCCAGTACTTC. Protein: CASSSRTETQYF.

The chain couples TRBV6-6 to TRBJ2-2; 9 bases are a match to TRBD2. Trimming took 6 bases from V and 6 from J; bases not matched to a gene: 11. The CDR3 extends over 16 amino acids. Germline V CDR1 and CDR2: MNHNY, SVGAGI (reference sequence). The CDR3 DNA reads TGTGCCAGCAGCCCCCGGGTGGCGGGAGGGGCCGGGGAGCTGTTTTTT. Translation: CASSPRVAGGAGELFF.

This clonotype was counted at least ten times. This rearrangement joins TRBV11-2 to TRBJ2-1; D perhaps matches TRBD2 (6 bases). CDR1 and CDR2 from the germline V gene are SGHAT and FQNNGV. Between the trimmed V and J ends, which lost 0 bases and 9 bases, there was a span of 12 bases. This CDR3 region has 14 residues. The CDR3 protein is CASSLEGLMSEQFF. In DNA, the CDR3 is TGTGCCAGCAGCTTAGAGGGACTGATGAGTGAGCAGTTCTTC.

The chain's CDR3 is CSVKATDTEAFF. The CDR3 DNA sequence: TGCAGCGTCAAGGCGACGGACACTGAAGCTTTCTTT. The chain employs TRBV29-1 and TRBJ1-1, with D hard to call. CDR1 is SQVTM and CDR2 is ANQGSEA in the germline V gene. This CDR3 is built from 12 residues. Trimming left V 6 bases short and J 3 bases short, with 11 bases between.

The gene calls are TRBV5-6 and TRBJ1-1; TRBD1 agrees at 7 bases. In germline, CDR1 is SGHDT, CDR2 YYEEEE. The ends lost 4 bases at V and 7 bases at J; junction bases unmatched: 4. This CDR3 is 12 amino acids long. The CDR3 sequence: CASSAYRGEAFF. CDR3 DNA: TGTGCCAGCAGCGCTTACAGGGGTGAAGCTTTCTTT.

This clonotype was counted at least ten times. The J gene is TRBJ2-5, the V gene TRBV7-2; D is unresolved. V dropped 3 bases and J dropped 2 bases, with 7 bases sitting between them. The CDR3 spans 13 residues. Germline V gene sequence: CDR1 SGHTA, CDR2 FQGNSA. CDR3 DNA: TGTGCCAGCAGCTTGCAGACTCAAGAGACCCAGTACTTC. Translated, it gives CASSLQTQETQYF. Combining the CDR3 with reference TRBV7-2 and TRBJ2-5 gives the whole variable domain GAGVSQSPSNKVTEKGKDVELRCDPISGHTALYWYRQSLGQGLEFLIYFQGNSAPDKSGLPSDRFSAERTGGSVSTLTIQRTQQEDSAVYLCASSLQTQETQYFGPGTRLLVL.

This clonotype was seen a handful of times. J is TRBJ1-4 and V is TRBV19; unclear D gene. Trimming removed 11 bases at V and 8 bases at J, with 15 bases between. The CDR3 extends over 12 amino acids. Germline V gene lookup returns CDR1 LNHDA and CDR2 SQIVND (reference sequence). DNA for the CDR3: TGTGCCTCGTCGGGCGAGAGCGAAAAACTGTTTTTT. Translating it yields CASSGESEKLFF.

This clonotype was picked up many times. The chain carries TRBV14 and TRBJ2-2; possible D gene TRBD2, 6 bases. The germline gives CDR1 SGHDN, CDR2 FVKESK. The CDR3 spans 17 residues. Deletions cut 3 bases from V and 5 bases from J, with 19 bases between. The CDR3 region is CASSHFRDSRGTGELFF. In DNA form, the CDR3 reads TGTGCCAGCAGCCATTTCCGGGACTCCCGAGGGACCGGGGAGCTGTTTTTT.

This clonotype was found many times. This chain joins TRBV7-2 and TRBJ2-6; either TRBD1 or TRBD2 may fit D (6 bases each). This CDR3 has 14 amino acids. V was pared by 5 bases and J by 4 bases, with 9 bases between. Germline lookup yields CDR1 SGHTA and CDR2 FQGNSA. CDR3 DNA: TGTGCCAGCAGCCCCGGGGGCGGGGCCAACGTCCTGACTTTC. It encodes CASSPGGGANVLTF.

Many counts were recorded for this clonotype. The chain carries TRBV28 and TRBJ1-1, with a possible D match to TRBD1 (5 bases). The CDR3 covers 16 residues. With 2 bases removed from V and 5 bases from J, the gap between germline ends came to 18 bases. In germline, CDR1 is MDHEN, CDR2 SYDVKM. The CDR3 is CASSLGEARRGTEAFF. The CDR3 coding sequence is TGTGCCAGCAGTTTAGGTGAGGCGCGGAGGGGAACTGAAGCTTTCTTT.

The rearrangement joins TRBV19 to TRBJ1-4, with D tentatively TRBD1 (5 bases). From germline, CDR1 is LNHDA and CDR2 SQIVND (reference sequence). V was trimmed by 3 bases and J by 6 bases, leaving 14 bases between them. The length of the CDR3 is 15 residues. The CDR3 here is CASSILQGGHEKLFF. The CDR3 nucleotides are TGTGCCAGTAGTATTCTCCAGGGAGGACATGAAAAACTGTTTTTT. The whole variable domain, filled in from reference TRBV19 and TRBJ1-4, reads DGGITQSPKYLFRKEGQNVTLSCEQNLNHDAMYWYRQDPGQGLRLIYYSQIVNDFQKGDIAEGYSVSREKKESFPLTVTSAQKNPTAFYLCASSILQGGHEKLFFGSGTQLSVL.

This clonotype was seen ten or more times. CDR3: CASSRDPSGGAKDTQYF. CDR3 nucleotide sequence: TGTGCCAGCAGCCGAGACCCTAGCGGGGGGGCTAAAGATACGCAGTATTTT. The gene calls are TRBV7-2 and TRBJ2-3; 12 bases fit TRBD2. V shed 5 bases, J shed 5 bases, and the junction held 11 bases outside the gene matches. The germline gives CDR1 SGHTA, CDR2 FQGNSA. The CDR3 extends over 17 amino acids.

This clonotype was seen repeatedly, ten times or more. CDR3 residues: CAIGWNTEAFF. The DNA for the CDR3 is TGTGCCATCGGCTGGAACACTGAAGCTTTCTTT. The V gene is TRBV6-2 or TRBV6-3, the J gene TRBJ1-1; D unclear. Trimming removed 10 bases at V and 1 base at J, with 7 bases between. The CDR3 length is 11 residues. CDR1 and CDR2 (germline): MNHEY, SVGEGT.

This clonotype has more than one count but fewer than ten. CDR3 sequence (DNA): TGTGCCAGCAGCCCCGGACTAGCTGGACGCACAGATACGCAGTATTTT. Its translation: CASSPGLAGRTDTQYF. This chain connects TRBV11-2 to TRBJ2-3, with 8 bases fitting TRBD2. J lost 1 base, V lost 5 bases, and 8 bases had no gene match. The CDR3 runs 16 residues. Per the germline V gene, CDR1 is SGHAT and CDR2 is FQNNGV.

This clonotype is classed as medium-sized. The chain combines TRBV7-2 with TRBJ2-1, with a weak D call TRBD2 (6 bases). The V gene's germline CDR1 is SGHTA and CDR2 FQGNSA. Trimming took off 4 bases at V and 6 bases at J, with 19 bases between the two ends. CDR3 length: 16 amino acids. The CDR3 bases are TGTGCCAGCAGCTCCGGGGGTGGGAGCCGAACCAATGAGCAGTTCTTC. It is translated as CASSSGGGSRTNEQFF. The full variable domain, rest sourced from reference TRBV7-2 and TRBJ2-1, is GAGVSQSPSNKVTEKGKDVELRCDPISGHTALYWYRQSLGQGLEFLIYFQGNSAPDKSGLPSDRFSAERTGGSVSTLTIQRTQQEDSAVYLCASSSGGGSRTNEQFFGPGTRLTVL.

This clonotype was observed many times. The chain is built from TRBV7-8 and TRBJ1-4, with D perhaps TRBD1 (5 bases). The V gene's germline CDR1 is SGHVS and CDR2 FQNEAQ. Deletions cut 3 bases from V and 0 bases from J, with 20 bases between. CDR3 length equals 19 residues. In nucleotides, the CDR3 is TGTGCCAGCAGCTTCCCCCCGCAGGGAGAGGAGGCAACTAATGAAAAACTGTTTTTT. Encoded protein: CASSFPPQGEEATNEKLFF.

This clonotype has ten or more counts. The rearrangement uses TRBV7-8 and TRBJ2-3, with 11 bases matching TRBD2. V dropped 1 base and J dropped 4; count of bases not matched to a gene: 13. Germline-derived CDR1 and CDR2 are SGHVS and FQNEAQ. The CDR3 has 19 amino acids. CDR3 sequence reads: CASSLEPPLLAGASDTQYF. CDR3 DNA sequence: TGTGCCAGCAGCTTAGAACCCCCACTACTAGCGGGAGCTTCAGATACGCAGTATTTT.

This clonotype appeared many times. V usage is TRBV24-1 and J usage is TRBJ2-3; either TRBD1 or TRBD2 may fit D (5 bases each). Germline V gives CDR1 KGHDR, CDR2 SFDVKD. The CDR3 loop spans 16 amino acids. V was clipped by 2 bases and J by 4 bases, with 15 bases between them. CDR3 amino acids: CATSDYAGMGADTQYF. The CDR3, as DNA: TGTGCCACCAGTGATTACGCAGGGATGGGGGCAGATACGCAGTATTTT.

This clonotype was counted between two and nine times. The chain recombines TRBV28 with TRBJ2-7; D not certain. Looked up from germline, CDR1 is MDHEN and CDR2 is SYDVKM. The CDR3 consists of 12 residues. With 4 bases removed from V and 5 bases from J, the gap between germline ends came to 9 bases. The CDR3 bases are TGTGCCAGCAGTTCACGGTGGCACGAGCAGTACTTC. Translated, it gives CASSSRWHEQYF.

This clonotype was counted at least ten times. V and J are TRBV28 and TRBJ2-1; possibly TRBD1 or TRBD2 for D (5 bases each). This CDR3 spans 15 amino acids. V lost 6 bases to trimming and J lost 0 bases, with 12 bases between them. CDR1 MDHEN and CDR2 SYDVKM come from the germline V gene. The CDR3 spells CASRVRDVSYNEQFF. CDR3 nucleotide sequence: TGTGCCAGCAGAGTTAGGGACGTCTCCTACAATGAGCAGTTCTTC.

This clonotype was seen ten or more times. The rearrangement uses TRBV7-3 and TRBJ2-6, with 7 bases that match TRBD2. Germline-derived CDR1 and CDR2 are SGHTA and FQGTGA. This CDR3 has 16 residues. Losses at the gene ends were 1 base for V and 4 bases for J; bases not matched to a gene: 4. CDR3 region: CASSLREGAGANVLTF. In DNA, the CDR3 is TGTGCCAGCAGCTTAAGGGAGGGAGCCGGGGCCAACGTCCTGACTTTC.

This clonotype was seen only a few times. The chain uses TRBV28 and TRBJ1-5; 9 bases fit TRBD1. Germline assignment: CDR1 MDHEN and CDR2 SYDVKM. J was trimmed by 1 base and V by 11 bases; bases with no gene match: 6. The length of the CDR3 is 14 residues. The CDR3 sequence is CAGGQGRSNQPQHF. CDR3 sequence (DNA): TGTGCCGGGGGACAGGGAAGGAGCAATCAGCCCCAGCATTTT.

This chain uses TRBV12-3 or TRBV12-4 with TRBJ1-6; D unresolved. The V gene lost 4 bases and the J gene lost 7 bases, with 8 bases spanning the gap. The CDR3 spans 13 residues. The CDR3 sequence is CASSSRRNSPLHF. In nucleotides, the CDR3 is TGTGCCAGCAGTTCCAGAAGAAATTCACCCCTCCACTTT.

This clonotype was seen repeatedly, ten times or more. The chain links TRBV7-2 to TRBJ1-3; D gene uncertain. Germline V lookup: CDR1 SGHTA, CDR2 FQGNSA. V lost 4 bases to trimming and J lost 4 bases, with 8 bases between them. The CDR3 sequence is 13 residues long. The CDR3 protein is CASSYQGGNTIYF. The CDR3 nucleotides are TGTGCCAGCAGCTACCAAGGCGGAAACACCATATATTTT.